Listed below are T cell receptor beta chains from one sample, sequenced in a study of T cell repertoires in cytomegalovirus infection. Each CDR3 protein gets one entry after TCRdb re-called the reads with MiXCR. The sample lists approximately 500,000 distinct CDR3 sequences; around 10% were seen once. The specimen was PBMCs. The receptors originated from a human donor in good health (CMV status not recorded). Some clones in this sample may be carry-over from other donors' samples. Each CDR3 is given with its conserved first and last residue. A D gene is named only where the DNA matches it firmly. Size is omitted from some rows. Given values are once, few, many or a class for expanded clones.

v_gene: TRBV5-4
d_gene: TRBD2
j_gene: TRBJ2-1
abundance: many
CDR3nt: TGTGCCAGCAGCCCCGTGGGGGGGGGAAACAATGAGCAGTTCTTC
CDR3aa: CASSPVGGGNNEQFF

v_gene: TRBV12-5
d_gene: -
j_gene: TRBJ2-6
abundance: many
CDR3nt: TGTGCTAGTGGTGGGGCGGTAGGCGTCCTGACTTTC
CDR3aa: CASGGAVGVLTF

v_gene: TRBV5-1
d_gene: TRBD2
j_gene: TRBJ2-5
abundance: many
CDR3nt: TGCGCCAGCAGCGACCTAGCGGGTCTGGGCGAAGAGACCCAGTACTTC
CDR3aa: CASSDLAGLGEETQYF

v_gene: TRBV7-6
d_gene: TRBD2
j_gene: TRBJ2-5
abundance: -
CDR3nt: TGTGCCAGCAGCAAACTAGCGGGGGCGTACCAAGAGACCCAGTACTTC
CDR3aa: CASSKLAGAYQETQYF

v_gene: TRBV12-5
d_gene: -
j_gene: TRBJ2-3
abundance: many
CDR3nt: TGTGCTAGTGACGGGGACTGGCGAGACACAGATACGCAGTATTTT
CDR3aa: CASDGDWRDTDTQYF

v_gene: TRBV7-3
d_gene: -
j_gene: TRBJ2-1
abundance: many
CDR3nt: TGTGCCAGCAGCTTAAGAGGGTTCAATGAGCAGTTCTTC
CDR3aa: CASSLRGFNEQFF

v_gene: TRBV20-1
d_gene: TRBD2
j_gene: TRBJ2-3
abundance: -
CDR3nt: TGCAGTGTGGGGACTAGCGGGCCAAAGGATACGCAGTATTTT
CDR3aa: CSVGTSGPKDTQYF

v_gene: TRBV11-2
d_gene: -
j_gene: TRBJ1-4
abundance: many
CDR3nt: TGTGCCAGCAGCTCGAGGACAGAAAATGAAAAACTGTTTTTT
CDR3aa: CASSSRTENEKLFF

v_gene: TRBV29-1
d_gene: -
j_gene: TRBJ2-7
abundance: many
CDR3nt: TGCAGCGTTGTTCCGAACCGGGCCTACGAGCAGTACTTC
CDR3aa: CSVVPNRAYEQYF

v_gene: TRBV5-4
d_gene: -
j_gene: TRBJ2-2
abundance: -
CDR3nt: TGTGCCAGCAGCCAACTACAGGGGGAGCTGTTTTTT
CDR3aa: CASSQLQGELFF

v_gene: TRBV11-2
d_gene: TRBD2
j_gene: TRBJ2-6
abundance: many
CDR3nt: TGTGCCAGCAGCTTTTTGTACCTGGGACTAGCGGGAGGGAGCTCTGGGGCCAACGTCCTGACTTTC
CDR3aa: CASSFLYLGLAGGSSGANVLTF

v_gene: TRBV24-1
d_gene: -
j_gene: TRBJ1-2
abundance: -
CDR3nt: TGTGCCACCAGTGTCTCAGGACGGAACTATGGCTACACCTTC
CDR3aa: CATSVSGRNYGYTF

v_gene: TRBV7-9
d_gene: -
j_gene: TRBJ2-7
abundance: -
CDR3nt: TGTGCCAGCAGCTCAACATGCGAGCAGTACTTC
CDR3aa: CASSSTCEQYF

v_gene: TRBV18
d_gene: -
j_gene: TRBJ1-1
abundance: few
CDR3nt: TGTGCCAGCTCACCTCAAGGGGACATCACTGAAGCTTTCTTT
CDR3aa: CASSPQGDITEAFF

v_gene: TRBV7-8
d_gene: TRBD1
j_gene: TRBJ1-1
abundance: few
CDR3nt: TGTGCCAGCAGCTTAACCAGGGGGCGCCCGGGCACTGAAGCTTTCTTT
CDR3aa: CASSLTRGRPGTEAFF

v_gene: TRBV5-1
d_gene: TRBD1
j_gene: TRBJ2-2
abundance: few
CDR3nt: TGCGCCAGCAACGACGGGACAGGGAACACCGGGGAGCTGTTTTTT
CDR3aa: CASNDGTGNTGELFF

v_gene: TRBV7-2
d_gene: -
j_gene: TRBJ1-1
abundance: many
CDR3nt: TGTGCCAGCAGCAAAGACCCAAACACTGAAGCTTTCTTT
CDR3aa: CASSKDPNTEAFF

v_gene: TRBV11-2
d_gene: -
j_gene: TRBJ2-2
abundance: many
CDR3nt: TGTGCCAGCAGCTTAAGAAGGTCAACGAACACCGGGGAGCTGTTTTTT
CDR3aa: CASSLRRSTNTGELFF

v_gene: TRBV3-1
d_gene: -
j_gene: TRBJ2-3
abundance: few
CDR3nt: TGTGCCAGCAGCCAAGCGTTAGCAGGGGCTAACACAGATACGCAGTATTTT
CDR3aa: CASSQALAGANTDTQYF

v_gene: TRBV20-1
d_gene: -
j_gene: TRBJ1-1
abundance: -
CDR3nt: TGCAGTGCTAGAGATCTCGCAGGGGTGTACACTGAAGCTTTCTTT
CDR3aa: CSARDLAGVYTEAFF

v_gene: TRBV12-3/TRBV12-4
d_gene: TRBD1
j_gene: TRBJ1-5
abundance: many
CDR3nt: TGTGCCAGCAGTCCGGACCGGGACAGGGGGCGGCAGCCCCAGCATTTT
CDR3aa: CASSPDRDRGRQPQHF

v_gene: TRBV28
d_gene: -
j_gene: TRBJ2-1
abundance: many
CDR3nt: TGTGCCAGCAGTTTATATACCAACAATGAGCAGTTCTTC
CDR3aa: CASSLYTNNEQFF

v_gene: TRBV28
d_gene: TRBD2
j_gene: TRBJ2-4
abundance: many
CDR3nt: TGTGCCAGCAGTTCCCAAACTAGCGCAAGCATTCAGTACTTC
CDR3aa: CASSSQTSASIQYF

v_gene: TRBV5-1
d_gene: -
j_gene: TRBJ2-5
abundance: few
CDR3nt: TGCGCCAGCAGCTCGGGACACAGCCAAGAGACCCAGTACTTC
CDR3aa: CASSSGHSQETQYF

v_gene: TRBV6-4
d_gene: -
j_gene: TRBJ2-1
abundance: few
CDR3nt: TGTGCCAGCAGTGACACCTATCAGGCCTCCTACTACAATGAGCAGTTCTTC
CDR3aa: CASSDTYQASYYNEQFF

v_gene: TRBV5-4
d_gene: -
j_gene: TRBJ2-1
abundance: many
CDR3nt: TGTGCCAGCAGCTTGGTCTTGAGGAATGAGCAGTTCTTC
CDR3aa: CASSLVLRNEQFF

v_gene: TRBV27
d_gene: TRBD1
j_gene: TRBJ2-2
abundance: few
CDR3nt: TGTGCCAGCAGGGGGACAGGGTGGGGCACCGGGGAGCTGTTTTTT
CDR3aa: CASRGTGWGTGELFF

v_gene: TRBV12-3/TRBV12-4
d_gene: TRBD1
j_gene: TRBJ2-2
abundance: few
CDR3nt: TGTGCCAGCAGTCTTGGGACAGGCTCGAACACCGGGGAGCTGTTTTTT
CDR3aa: CASSLGTGSNTGELFF

v_gene: TRBV7-2
d_gene: -
j_gene: TRBJ2-5
abundance: many
CDR3nt: TGTGCCAGCAGCTCCCTGTACCAAGAGACCCAGTACTTC
CDR3aa: CASSSLYQETQYF

v_gene: TRBV7-9
d_gene: -
j_gene: TRBJ1-3
abundance: many
CDR3nt: TGTGCCACCACGGGACGCTCTGGAAACACCATATATTTT
CDR3aa: CATTGRSGNTIYF

v_gene: TRBV11-2
d_gene: TRBD2
j_gene: TRBJ2-2
abundance: many
CDR3nt: TGTGCCAGCAGCATTAGCGGGGGGGCTTATACCGGGGAGCTGTTTTTT
CDR3aa: CASSISGGAYTGELFF

v_gene: TRBV4-2
d_gene: TRBD1
j_gene: TRBJ2-7
abundance: many
CDR3nt: TGTGCCAGCAGCCGACCCCTGACAGGGGGAACGGCCTACGAGCAGTACTTC
CDR3aa: CASSRPLTGGTAYEQYF

v_gene: TRBV7-2
d_gene: -
j_gene: TRBJ2-7
abundance: many
CDR3nt: TGTGCCAGCAGCCCTTTTACAGGGATCTACGAGCAGTACTTC
CDR3aa: CASSPFTGIYEQYF

v_gene: TRBV9
d_gene: -
j_gene: TRBJ2-7
abundance: -
CDR3nt: TGTGCCAGCAGCGTAGTCCCAGGCCCGGGGAACGAGCAGTACTTC
CDR3aa: CASSVVPGPGNEQYF